This passage covers 24 T cell receptor beta chains from one sample sequenced in a study of blood T cell repertoires in COVID-19. The data were produced by immunoSEQ multiplex PCR, yet TCRdb's version contains in-frame clones alone and is incomplete. There are around 16,000 clones in the sample; about 80% occur only once, and around a third lies in the top ten. What was sequenced was peripheral blood. The receptors stem from a man between 65 and 85 years old with active or convalescent COVID-19.

This chain connects TRBV28 to TRBJ2-2, with 9 bases lining up with TRBD2. This CDR3 spans 16 amino acids. Per the germline V gene, CDR1 is MDHEN and CDR2 is SYDVKM. The trim removed 5 bases at V and 3 bases at J, leaving 7 bases unmatched. The CDR3 nucleotides read TGTGCCAGCAGTCCCGGACTAGCGCGTCACACCGGGGAGCTGTTTTTT. The encoded protein is CASSPGLARHTGELFF. The whole variable domain, filled in from reference TRBV28 and TRBJ2-2, reads DVKVTQSSRYLVKRTGEKVFLECVQDMDHENMFWYRQDPGLGLRLIYFSYDVKMKEKGDIPEGYSVSREKKERFSLILESASTNQTSMYLCASSPGLARHTGELFFGEGSRLTVL.

This rearrangement joins TRBV2 to TRBJ2-5; tentative D call: TRBD1 (5 bases). The V end lost 2 bases, the J end lost 1 base, and 11 bases lay between the germline ends. Germline V gene data show CDR1 as SNHLY and CDR2 as FYNNEI. This CDR3 spans 15 amino acids. The chain's CDR3 is CASSEPQGIQETQYF. The CDR3 DNA is TGTGCCAGCAGTGAACCCCAGGGAATCCAAGAGACCCAGTACTTC.

DNA of the CDR3: TGTGCCAGCAGCGCGGGAGGTTTCCGGGGAAACACTGAAGCTTTCTTT. Residues: CASSAGGFRGNTEAFF. The chain links TRBV5-8 to TRBJ1-1; no clear D. The CDR3 has 16 residues. The germline V and J ends were trimmed by 4 bases and 2 bases, with 18 bases remaining between them. Germline V gives CDR1 SGHTS, CDR2 YDEGEE. Filled out from reference TRBV5-8 and TRBJ1-1, the complete variable domain reads EAGVTQSPTHLIKTRGQQATLRCSPISGHTSVYWYQQALGLGLQFLLWYDEGEERNRGNFPPRFSGRQFPNYSSELNVNALELEDSALYLCASSAGGFRGNTEAFFGQGTRLTVV.

This chain connects TRBV7-9 to TRBJ2-7; tentative D call: TRBD2 (5 bases). The CDR3 spans 18 residues. V was trimmed by 3 bases and J by 2 bases, leaving 23 bases between them. The germline gives CDR1 SEHNR, CDR2 FQNEAQ (reference sequence). CDR3 sequence: CASSLYPGSRTVAYEQYF. The CDR3 DNA reads as TGTGCCAGCAGCTTGTATCCGGGATCTCGGACGGTGGCCTACGAGCAGTACTTC.

CDR3 DNA: TGTGCCAGCAGCCAAGAAGCTAGCGGGTACTACAATGAGCAGTTCTTC. Translated: CASSQEASGYYNEQFF. The V gene is TRBV4-2, the J gene TRBJ2-1; 8 positions agree with TRBD2. Germline V gene data show CDR1 as LGHNA and CDR2 as YNFKEQ. CDR3 length: 16 amino acids. The ends lost 0 bases at V and 3 bases at J; junction bases unmatched: 4.

This chain joins TRBV5-4 and TRBJ2-3; 7 nucleotides align to TRBD1. The germline V gene encodes CDR1 SGHNT and CDR2 YYREEE (reference sequence). Trimming cost V 4 bases and J 6 bases; bases outside gene matches: 11. The CDR3 spans 15 residues. The DNA for the CDR3 is TGTGCCAGCAGCCCGACAGGGACGGCCCCGGATACGCAGTATTTT. Protein: CASSPTGTAPDTQYF.

This clone showed up just a few times. The junction shows a germline mismatch at one end, possibly a read error. The rearrangement uses TRBV6-6 and TRBJ1-4; 9 bases are a match to TRBD1. The CDR3 runs 13 residues. CDR1 and CDR2 (germline): MNHNY, SVGAGI (reference sequence). CDR3 amino acids: CASSYSSGQGLGF. CDR3 coding DNA: TGTGCCAGCAGTTACTCTTCGGGACAGGGTTTGGGTTTT.

V gene TRBV6-1 combines with J gene TRBJ2-7, with TRBD1 identical over 7 bases. Unmatched junction bases numbered 18, after V lost 1 base and J lost 3 bases. Germline V CDR1 and CDR2: MNHNS, SASEGT. This CDR3 comprises 19 residues. CDR3 in DNA: TGTGCCAGCAGTGAAGGTTCAAAGTGGGACAGCCAAGGGATCTACGAGCAGTACTTC. This sequence encodes CASSEGSKWDSQGIYEQYF.

The chain is built from TRBV7-9 and TRBJ1-2, with a possible D match to TRBD1 (5 bases). The germline V gene has CDR1 SEHNR and CDR2 FQNEAQ (reference sequence). The germline V and J ends were trimmed by 4 bases and 8 bases, with 20 bases remaining between them. The length of the CDR3 is 15 residues. The CDR3 here is CASSSPWGDLGGYTF. In nucleotides, the CDR3 is TGTGCCAGCAGCTCCCCTTGGGGGGATCTGGGGGGCTACACCTTC.

The rearrangement joins TRBV5-1 to TRBJ2-1; 13 nucleotides agree with TRBD2. The CDR3 length is 19 residues. Trimming cost V 2 bases and J 5 bases; bases outside gene matches: 13. The germline gives CDR1 SGHRS, CDR2 YFSETQ. The CDR3 sequence: CASSLLPGLAGSFDNEQFF. In DNA, the CDR3 is TGCGCCAGCAGCTTATTGCCGGGACTAGCGGGGTCATTCGACAATGAGCAGTTCTTC. The full variable domain, rest sourced from reference TRBV5-1 and TRBJ2-1, is KAGVTQTPRYLIKTRGQQVTLSCSPISGHRSVSWYQQTPGQGLQFLFEYFSETQRNKGNFPGRFSGRQFSNSRSEMNVSTLELGDSALYLCASSLLPGLAGSFDNEQFFGPGTRLTVL.

This CDR3 is CASRVAVRAFF. The CDR3 DNA follows: TGTGCCAGCAGAGTGGCCGTGAGGGCTTTCTTT. V gene TRBV28 combines with J gene TRBJ1-1; D gene uncertain. Germline V CDR1 and CDR2: MDHEN, SYDVKM. The CDR3 is 11 amino acids. V lost 6 bases and J lost 11, with 13 bases in between.

The V gene is TRBV21-1, the J gene TRBJ1-4; the table's TRBD1 call for D was not verified on the DNA. TRBV21-1 is a pseudogene. The CDR3 has 14 residues. The CDR3 DNA reads as TGTGCCAGCAGCGCGGACCAGGGGGGTGAAAAACTGTTTTTT. The encoded protein is CASSADQGGEKLFF.

CDR3 sequence (DNA): TGTGCCAGCAGAAGAGACAGGGAAATCTCTGGAAACACCATATATTTT. This encodes CASRRDREISGNTIYF. The V and J genes are TRBV28 and TRBJ1-3; TRBD1 agrees at 7 bases. J gave up 0 bases and V 6 bases, and 8 bases lay outside the gene matches. The CDR3 contains 16 residues. Germline V gene data show CDR1 as MDHEN and CDR2 as SYDVKM.

In this sample, this clone turned up once. This chain connects TRBV29-1 to TRBJ1-2; weak D call: TRBD1 (5 bases). CDR3 size: 14 residues. The germline CDR1 and CDR2 sequences are SQVTM and ANQGSEA. Trimming removed 5 bases from V and 2 bases from J, with 15 bases in between. The DNA of the CDR3 is TGCAGCGTTCGCCAAGGGGCAGGAAACTATGGCTACACCTTC. Encoded protein: CSVRQGAGNYGYTF.

V usage is TRBV5-6 and J usage is TRBJ2-3; perhaps TRBD2 as D (6 bases). CDR1 is SGHDT, CDR2 YYEEEE, per germline. The CDR3 spans 14 residues. The ends were cut back, 3 bases at V and 4 bases at J, with 12 bases in the middle. The CDR3 reads CASSSTSKADTQYF. DNA of the CDR3: TGTGCCAGCAGCTCGACTAGTAAAGCAGATACGCAGTATTTT.

The V and J genes are TRBV5-1 and TRBJ1-4; the match to TRBD1 covers 7 bases. The J segment lost 3 bases and the V segment lost 4 bases, leaving 3 bases of the junction unmatched. The length of the CDR3 is 14 residues. Germline CDR1 SGHRS, CDR2 YFSETQ. The CDR3 nucleotides are TGCGCCAGCAGCCCTGGACAGGCTAATGAAAAACTGTTTTTT. This sequence encodes CASSPGQANEKLFF.

The chain carries TRBV5-1 and TRBJ2-1, with D possibly matching TRBD2 (6 bases). The CDR3 has 16 amino acids. V dropped 4 bases and J dropped 4 bases, with 18 bases sitting between them. Germline V gene data show CDR1 as SGHRS and CDR2 as YFSETQ. CDR3 in amino acids: CASSQNPPGLYNEQFF. The CDR3 DNA is TGCGCCAGCAGCCAAAACCCACCGGGACTTTACAATGAGCAGTTCTTC.

The chain joins TRBV6-5 to TRBJ1-1; D is undetermined. The ends were cut back, 0 bases at V and 0 bases at J, with 8 bases in the middle. The V gene's germline CDR1 is MNHEY and CDR2 SVGAGI. The CDR3 is 15 residues long. The CDR3 bases are TGTGCCAGCAGTTACTCGAACAACATGAACACTGAAGCTTTCTTT. It yields the protein CASSYSNNMNTEAFF.

The chain links TRBV5-1 to TRBJ1-3, with 8 bases identical to TRBD1. This CDR3 contains 16 residues. Germline V gives CDR1 SGHRS, CDR2 YFSETQ. The trim removed 4 bases at V and 0 bases at J, leaving 6 bases unmatched. The CDR3 nucleotides read TGCGCCAGCAGCCCGACAGGGGTCAGCTCTGGAAACACCATATATTTT. It specifies CASSPTGVSSGNTIYF.

The chain joins TRBV5-3 to TRBJ1-5, with TRBD1 as a possible D gene (6 bases). TRBV5-3 is an ORF for which the function is uncertain. V lost 2 bases, J lost 5 bases, and 26 bases lay in between. CDR3 length: 19 residues. CDR3 coding DNA: TGTGCCAGAAGCTTCCCTTACCGCGGACAGAACCAAAGGGATCAGCCCCAGCATTTT. Its protein product is CARSFPYRGQNQRDQPQHF.

This chain connects TRBV5-1 to TRBJ2-5; a possible D gene is TRBD1 (6 bases). This CDR3 spans 14 amino acids. Germline V gives CDR1 SGHRS, CDR2 YFSETQ. Between the trimmed V and J ends, which lost 2 bases and 1 base, there was a span of 9 bases. The CDR3 DNA reads TGCGCCAGCAGCTTTGGACAGCGCCAAGAGACCCAGTACTTC. Translated: CASSFGQRQETQYF.

The chain couples TRBV10-3 to TRBJ2-5; tentatively, D is TRBD2 (6 bases). The CDR3 is 14 amino acids. V was shortened by 1 base and J by 5 bases, with 11 bases between the two germline ends. Germline V CDR1 and CDR2: ENHRY, SYGVKD. CDR3 DNA: TGTGCCATCAGTGAGTTCGGGAGCGGGGAGACCCAGTACTTC. Its protein product is CAISEFGSGETQYF.

The chain is built from TRBV10-3 and TRBJ2-7, with 15 positions matching TRBD2. The trim removed 8 bases at V and 7 bases at J, leaving 6 bases unmatched. Germline CDR1 ENHRY, CDR2 SYGVKD. CDR3 length: 14 residues. The CDR3: CAIGLAGGPGEQYF. The CDR3 coding sequence is TGTGCCATCGGACTAGCGGGAGGGCCGGGTGAGCAGTACTTC.

This chain links TRBV19 with TRBJ1-5; D possibly corresponds to TRBD1 (6 bases). The CDR3 sequence is 16 residues long. V was pared by 7 bases and J by 0 bases, with 16 bases between. CDR1 LNHDA and CDR2 SQIVND come from the germline V gene (reference sequence). This CDR3 is CASNLQGELSNQPQHF. The CDR3 DNA follows: TGTGCCAGTAACCTACAGGGCGAGCTTAGCAATCAGCCCCAGCATTTT.